The 32 T cell receptor beta chains presented below share a single source sample, sequenced in a study of CD8+CD57+ T cells in acquired aplastic anemia. Genomic DNA, the template, was used for profiling of the TCR beta VDJ and CDR3. TCRdb passed the reads through MiXCR, listing each CDR3 protein once. The sample has tens of thousands of distinct CDR3 sequences; less than 65% are singletons. Specimen: sorted CD4+, CD8+, or CD8+CD57+ T cells (not recorded which) from PBMCs. These receptor sequences come from a human donor in good health, serving as a control.

As regards this clonotype: Here the CDR3 omits its conserved ending phenylalanine or tryptophan, so a read error is the likely source. The J gene is TRBJ1-1, the V gene TRBV19, with D possibly TRBD1 on 5 matching bases. This CDR3 is 13 amino acids long. V lost 8 bases to trimming and J lost 4 bases, with 14 bases between them. CDR1 LNHDA and CDR2 SQIVND come from the germline V gene (reference sequence). The DNA for the CDR3 is TGTGCCAGTGTGGCCAGGGCAGGCACTGAAGCTTTCCTT. It is translated as CASVARAGTEAFL.

The rearrangement uses TRBV11-2 and TRBJ2-7; 15 bases align to TRBD2. Looked up from germline, CDR1 is SGHAT and CDR2 is FQNNGV. The junction had 16 bases not matched to a gene; V was cut back by 5 bases and J by 5 bases. The CDR3 has 19 amino acids. In nucleotides, the CDR3 is TGTGCCAGCAGCGGGCTTGGACTAGCGGGAGGGCCTGTCGCGAACGAGCAGTACTTC. Its translation is CASSGLGLAGGPVANEQYF.

The chain uses TRBV10-2 and TRBJ1-6, with 9 bases identical to TRBD1. Germline loops: CDR1 WSHSY, CDR2 SAAADI. V gave up 3 bases and J gave up 10 bases; unmatched junction bases: 10. The CDR3 sequence is 16 residues long. The CDR3 loop reads CASSDLVGQGSSPLHF. The CDR3 DNA is TGCGCCAGCAGTGATTTGGTCGGACAGGGGAGCTCACCCCTCCACTTT.

The rearrangement links TRBV2 to TRBJ2-3; the D gene is possibly TRBD2 (6 bases). The CDR3 has 17 residues. The germline CDR1 and CDR2 sequences are SNHLY and FYNNEI. V lost 8 bases to trimming and J lost 2 bases, with 23 bases between them. DNA of the CDR3: TGTGCCAGCGGGGTAGCGGCGGGACGGAGGGTCACAGATACGCAGTATTTT. Translating gives CASGVAAGRRVTDTQYF.

This clonotype was counted many times. The chain carries TRBV7-9 and TRBJ2-2; either TRBD1 or TRBD2 may fit D (5 bases each). The ends were cut back, 3 bases at V and 6 bases at J, with 14 bases in the middle. Germline-derived CDR1 and CDR2 are SEHNR and FQNEAQ (reference sequence). The CDR3 has 15 amino acids. The CDR3, as DNA: TGTGCCAGCAGCTTTACGCAGGGACGGGCCGGGGAGCTGTTTTTT. Its protein is CASSFTQGRAGELFF.

The chain joins TRBV10-3 to TRBJ2-7; a weak D match, TRBD2 (5 bases). Germline V gene lookup returns CDR1 ENHRY and CDR2 SYGVKD. V lost 0 bases, J lost 0 bases, and 15 bases lay in between. The CDR3 contains 17 residues. CDR3 DNA sequence: TGTGCCATCAGTGAGTCGCGGGCGCCTACGAGCTCCTACGAGCAGTACTTC. It yields the protein CAISESRAPTSSYEQYF.

By sample share, this clonotype is medium-sized. The CDR3 here is CASTRTGGALYGYTF. The CDR3, as DNA: TGCGCCAGCACACGGACAGGGGGCGCACTCTATGGCTACACCTTC. The chain links TRBV10-2 to TRBJ1-2; 11 nucleotides line up with TRBD1. This CDR3 is built from 15 residues. V lost 7 bases, J lost 4 bases, and 8 bases stayed unmatched. Per germline, CDR1 WSHSY and CDR2 SAAADI.

The chain recombines TRBV2 with TRBJ2-7; D possibly corresponds to TRBD2 (6 bases). Trimming removed 3 bases at V and 0 bases at J, with 9 bases between. This CDR3 is built from 14 residues. Germline V gene data show CDR1 as SNHLY and CDR2 as FYNNEI. The CDR3 loop is CASSEAGHSYEQYF. In DNA form, the CDR3 reads TGTGCCAGCAGTGAGGCGGGGCACTCCTACGAGCAGTACTTC.

The gene calls are TRBV12-3 or TRBV12-4 and TRBJ1-1, with no clear D. This CDR3 has 15 amino acids. V dropped 2 bases and J dropped 0 bases, with 10 bases sitting between them. The CDR3 loop reads CASSLTRALNTEAFF. CDR3 sequence (DNA): TGTGCCAGCAGTTTAACAAGGGCACTGAACACTGAAGCTTTCTTT.

The chain joins TRBV11-2 to TRBJ2-7; weak D call: TRBD2 (5 bases). This CDR3 comprises 14 residues. The V end lost 1 base, the J end lost 2 bases, and 9 bases lay between the germline ends. Germline assignment: CDR1 SGHAT and CDR2 FQNNGV. This CDR3 is CASSLVGLTYEQYF. The CDR3 DNA reads TGTGCCAGCAGCTTAGTAGGACTTACCTACGAGCAGTACTTC.

The chain links TRBV29-1 to TRBJ2-7, with D unclear. The CDR3 spans 12 residues. V lost 8 bases to trimming and J lost 2 bases, with 13 bases between them. Per the germline V gene, CDR1 is SQVTM and CDR2 is ANQGSEA. For the CDR3, the DNA is TGCAGCCCCCACGGCCAAACCTACGAGCAGTACTTC. Its translation is CSPHGQTYEQYF.

The chain recombines TRBV7-9 with TRBJ1-1; 8 nucleotides line up with TRBD1. Germline CDR1 reads SEHNR; CDR2 reads FQNEAQ (reference sequence). Trimming took 5 bases from V and 5 from J; bases not matched to a gene: 7. The CDR3 spans 14 residues. This CDR3 reads CASSGTGRGTEAFF. The CDR3 DNA reads as TGTGCCAGCAGCGGGACAGGACGAGGAACTGAAGCTTTCTTT.

This clonotype is medium-sized (0.01 to 0.1%) in the sample. The V and J genes are TRBV29-1 and TRBJ2-2; 8 bases fit TRBD1. Germline-derived CDR1 and CDR2 are SQVTM and ANQGSEA. Trimming at V came to 7 bases and at J to 7 bases, leaving 11 bases not matched to a gene. The CDR3 runs to 14 residues. CDR3 nucleotide sequence: TGCAGCGCTTCGCAGGGGGCGCGGGGCGGGGAGCTGTTTTTT. It translates to CSASQGARGGELFF.

The chain links TRBV7-9 to TRBJ2-3; unclear D gene. CDR3 size: 13 residues. Germline V gene sequence: CDR1 SEHNR, CDR2 FQNEAQ (reference sequence). V was clipped by 1 base and J by 0 bases, with 2 bases between them. The CDR3 nucleotides read TGTGCCAGCAGCTTAGATAGCACAGATACGCAGTATTTT. Residues: CASSLDSTDTQYF.

Ten or more counts support this clonotype. CDR3 loop: CASSLVWGKSEAFF. In nucleotides, the CDR3 is TGTGCCAGCAGCTTAGTTTGGGGGAAATCTGAAGCTTTCTTT. V and J are TRBV7-2 and TRBJ1-1; a possible D gene is TRBD1 (5 bases). The germline CDR1 and CDR2 sequences are SGHTA and FQGNSA. The CDR3 covers 14 residues. V was clipped by 1 base and J by 6 bases, with 12 bases between them.

In this sample, this clonotype turned up once. The V and J genes are TRBV24-1 and TRBJ1-2; 7 nucleotides line up with TRBD1. The V gene end was trimmed by 1 base and the J gene end by 7 bases; junction bases not matched to a gene: 2. Germline lookup yields CDR1 KGHDR and CDR2 SFDVKD. This CDR3 has 13 amino acids. CDR3 amino acids: CATSDLGTAGYTF. DNA of the CDR3: TGTGCCACCAGTGATTTAGGGACAGCTGGCTACACCTTC.

The V and J genes are TRBV19 and TRBJ2-1; either TRBD1 or TRBD2 may fit D (7 bases each). The ends were cut back, 6 bases at V and 6 bases at J, with 15 bases in the middle. The length of the CDR3 is 14 residues. CDR1 LNHDA and CDR2 SQIVND come from the germline V gene (reference sequence). The CDR3 region has the DNA TGTGCCAGTAGCGCGGGGGCAGGGGGCAATGAGCAGTTCTTC. Translating gives CASSAGAGGNEQFF.

The genes are TRBV10-3 and TRBJ1-2; D unclear. The germline V and J ends were trimmed by 6 bases and 5 bases, with 10 bases remaining between them. CDR1 ENHRY and CDR2 SYGVKD come from the germline V gene. The CDR3 length is 12 residues. The CDR3 region has the DNA TGTGCCATCAGCCAGACTTCTTATGGCTACACCTTC. It specifies CAISQTSYGYTF.

In DNA, the CDR3 is TGTGCCAGTAGTATAGTGGGCAATAACGGCTACACCTTC. Translating gives CASSIVGNNGYTF. The chain couples TRBV19 to TRBJ1-2; no firm D call. Trimming pared 1 base from V and 8 bases from J, leaving 11 bases between. Germline V CDR1 and CDR2: LNHDA, SQIVND (reference sequence). This CDR3 spans 13 amino acids.

To note about this clonotype: A read error may produce the germline difference seen at one junction end. The CDR3 sequence: CASSVAQGWQETQYF. The CDR3 nucleotides read TGCGCCAGCAGCGTAGCACAGGGGTGGCAAGAGACCCAGTACTTC. The gene calls are TRBV9 and TRBJ2-5; TRBD1 matches at 7 bases. Germline-derived CDR1 and CDR2 are SGDLS and YYNGEE. This CDR3 contains 15 residues.

The J gene is TRBJ1-6, the V gene TRBV14, with D unresolved. Germline V gives CDR1 SGHDN, CDR2 FVKESK. V dropped 1 base and J dropped 0 bases, with 4 bases sitting between them. The CDR3 has 15 amino acids. The CDR3, as DNA: TGTGCCAGCAGCCAAGGCGGCTCCTATAATTCACCCCTCCACTTT. This translates into CASSQGGSYNSPLHF. Full variable domain (missing parts from reference TRBV14 and TRBJ1-6): EAGVTQFPSHSVIEKGQTVTLRCDPISGHDNLYWYRRVMGKEIKFLLHFVKESKQDESGMPNNRFLAERTGGTYSTLKVQPAELEDSGVYFCASSQGGSYNSPLHFGNGTRLTVT.

This chain uses TRBV9 with TRBJ1-6; tentative D call: TRBD1 (6 bases). Germline V gene lookup returns CDR1 SGDLS and CDR2 YYNGEE. This CDR3 comprises 15 residues. The ends were cut back, 3 bases at V and 10 bases at J, with 17 bases in the middle. DNA of the CDR3: TGTGCCAGCAGCGGACGAAGGGGGGCAGAATCACCCCTCCACTTT. Residues: CASSGRRGAESPLHF.

In this sample, this clonotype is medium-sized. The CDR3 DNA reads TGCGCCAGCAGTGATGGACAGCCCACAGATACGCAGTATTTT. It codes for CASSDGQPTDTQYF. This sequence joins TRBV10-1 and TRBJ2-3, with D possibly TRBD1 on 6 matching bases. This CDR3 comprises 14 residues. Trimming left V 3 bases short and J 2 bases short, with 9 bases between. The germline V gene encodes CDR1 WNHNN and CDR2 SYGVQD (reference sequence).

V usage is TRBV2 and J usage is TRBJ2-1; possibly TRBD2 for D (6 bases). V was shortened by 4 bases and J by 8 bases, with 27 bases between the two germline ends. This CDR3 comprises 18 residues. Germline V gene lookup returns CDR1 SNHLY and CDR2 FYNNEI. The CDR3 coding sequence is TGTGCCAGCAGTGGACTAGTTTCTGTACGGGACTTTCGCGATGAGCAGTTCTTC. Its protein is CASSGLVSVRDFRDEQFF.

This clonotype has just a few counts. This chain uses TRBV7-2 with TRBJ2-3; TRBD1 or TRBD2 may be the D gene (5 bases each). CDR3 length: 13 amino acids. The germline V gene encodes CDR1 SGHTA and CDR2 FQGNSA. V lost 6 bases, J lost 2 bases, and 9 bases lay in between. The CDR3 region is CASSRGPTDTQYF. The CDR3 DNA follows: TGTGCCAGCAGTAGGGGACCCACAGATACGCAGTATTTT.

The V gene is TRBV7-9, the J gene TRBJ2-5; D is undetermined. The CDR3 is 12 amino acids. Germline assignment: CDR1 SEHNR and CDR2 FQNEAQ (reference sequence). V lost 7 bases and J lost 7, with 13 bases in between. The CDR3 sequence: CASNSGWGTQYF. DNA for the CDR3: TGTGCCAGCAACTCAGGATGGGGGACCCAGTACTTC.

About this clonotype itself: The final CDR3 position lacks the conserved phenylalanine or tryptophan, pointing to a likely read error. The J gene is TRBJ2-7, the V gene TRBV20-1, with unresolved D. The V end was cut by 1 base, the J end by 2 bases, with 9 bases between. Looked up from germline, CDR1 is DFQATT and CDR2 is SNEGSKA (reference sequence). CDR3 size: 13 residues. CDR3 protein: CSARGASPYEQYS. The CDR3 DNA sequence: TGCAGTGCTAGAGGGGCGTCCCCCTACGAGCAGTACTCC.

V is TRBV20-1 and J is TRBJ2-7; 9 bases line up with TRBD2. Germline lookup yields CDR1 DFQATT and CDR2 SNEGSKA (reference sequence). This CDR3 has 15 residues. Trimming took 6 bases from V and 5 from J; bases not matched to a gene: 14. Here the CDR3 reads CSAGGGSGSIHEQYF. As DNA, the CDR3 is TGCAGTGCGGGAGGTGGTAGCGGGAGTATCCACGAGCAGTACTTC.

The V call is TRBV25-1, the J call TRBJ2-7, with 8 bases lining up with TRBD1. This CDR3 contains 14 residues. Germline CDR1 MGHDK, CDR2 SYGVNS. V trimming: 4 bases; J trimming: 6 bases; junction bases outside the gene matches: 8. The CDR3: CASSAGQGFGEQYF. The CDR3 region has the DNA TGTGCCAGCAGTGCCGGACAGGGCTTCGGCGAGCAGTACTTC.

This clonotype came up many times. The chain couples TRBV30 to TRBJ2-7, with unresolved D. Germline lookup yields CDR1 GTSNPN and CDR2 SVGIG (reference sequence). CDR3 length: 12 amino acids. Trimming removed 8 bases at V and 1 base at J, with 12 bases between. CDR3 protein: CALSSQSYEQYF. CDR3 coding DNA: TGTGCCCTTAGTTCCCAATCCTACGAGCAGTACTTC.

This clonotype came up many times. The V call is TRBV11-2, the J call TRBJ1-6, with D hard to call. Trimming took 0 bases from V and 10 from J, leaving 13 bases between them. CDR1 and CDR2 from the germline V gene are SGHAT and FQNNGV. CDR3 length: 15 residues. The CDR3 nucleotides are TGTGCCAGCAGCTTAGAGGCCCGGGTACGCTCACCCCTCCACTTT. Protein: CASSLEARVRSPLHF.

By share, this clonotype ranks as medium-sized. The J gene is TRBJ2-7, the V gene TRBV7-2; tentatively, D is TRBD2 (6 bases). V lost 5 bases, J lost 2 bases, and 13 bases lay in between. The V gene's germline CDR1 is SGHTA and CDR2 FQGNSA. This CDR3 is 14 amino acids long. The CDR3 coding sequence is TGTGCCAGCAGCCGGGGGTGGTCAACCTACGAGCAGTACTTC. Residues: CASSRGWSTYEQYF.